This is a list of T cell receptor beta chains from one sample in a study of blood T cell repertoires in COVID-19. Using immunoSEQ multiplex PCR, the repertoire was profiled, and TCRdb retains in-frame clones only, with some absent. The sample shows around 49,000 clones, 85% to 95% of them seen only once. Sequences were obtained from peripheral blood. The source of these receptors is a man in his sixties with COVID-19, enrolled during active disease. CDR3s include the opening cysteine and the closing phenylalanine or tryptophan. A D gene is named only where the DNA matches it firmly. The size field is filled for only some rows; it gives once, few, many or a size class.

j_gene,d_gene,abundance,v_gene,CDR3nt,CDR3aa
TRBJ2-4,TRBD2,.,TRBV9,TGTGCCAGCAGCGTGGGCGGGACTAGCGGGGGGAGCATTCAGTACTTC,CASSVGGTSGGSIQYF
TRBJ1-4,.,.,TRBV7-6,TGTGCCAGCAGCAGCACAGGGCTACCTAATGAAAAACTGTTTTTT,CASSSTGLPNEKLFF
TRBJ1-2,TRBD1,once,TRBV19,TGTGCCAGTAGTATAACTCGGACAGGCGGCTATGGCTACACCTTC,CASSITRTGGYGYTF
TRBJ1-3,.,.,TRBV3-1/TRBV3-2,TGTGCCAGCAGCCAAGTCATACAGGGCCCGGGGGGCACCATATATTTT,CASSQVIQGPGGTIYF
TRBJ2-7,.,few,TRBV5-1,TGCGCCAGCAGCAAGGACAACAAGCCCTACGAGCAGTACTTC,CASSKDNKPYEQYF
TRBJ2-7,.,once,TRBV21-1,TGTGCCAGCAGCGCCGGGACATACGAGCAGTACTTC,CASSAGTYEQYF
TRBJ1-1,.,once,TRBV6-5,TGTGCCAGCAGTTACTACTCTCGGAGCACTGAAGCTTTCTTT,CASSYYSRSTEAFF
TRBJ1-4,.,.,TRBV6-6,TGTGCCAGCAGTTACTCGTCGGGTAATGAAAAAACGGCTTTT,CASSYSSGNEKTAF
TRBJ2-1,TRBD2,.,TRBV3-1/TRBV3-2,TGTGCCAGCAGCCAAGAAAGTCTTACTAGCGGGGGCCCCGAGAATGAGCAGTTCTTC,CASSQESLTSGGPENEQFF
TRBJ2-1,TRBD1,.,TRBV24-1,TGTGCCACCAGTGCCCCCCCCGGGACAGGGATCCATGAGCAGTTCTTC,CATSAPPGTGIHEQFF
TRBJ1-2,.,.,TRBV12-3/TRBV12-4,TGTGCCAGCAGTCTCTCGACAGATTTTGGCTACACCTTC,CASSLSTDFGYTF
TRBJ2-7,.,.,TRBV19,TGTGCCCCTCAAATTACTTCGAGATCCTACGAGCAGTACTTC,CAPQITSRSYEQYF
TRBJ2-1,TRBD2,.,TRBV2,TGTGCCAGCAGGCAGACTAGCGGGGGGGTGAATGAGCAGTTCTTC,CASRQTSGGVNEQFF
TRBJ2-1,.,.,TRBV5-1,TGCGCCAGCAGCTTGGCTGAGAAGCAGTTCTTC,CASSLAEKQFF
TRBJ1-4,.,.,TRBV2,TGTGCCAGCAGTGAAGCGTTAGGGCGGGGTGAAAAACTGTTTTTT,CASSEALGRGEKLFF
TRBJ1-3,.,.,TRBV30,TGTGCCTGGAGTCCCCTGTCTGGGAGGGGAAACACCATATATTTT,CAWSPLSGRGNTIYF
TRBJ2-7,TRBD1,.,TRBV27,TGTGCCAGCAGACGGACAGGGGGCTCCTACGAGCAGTACTTC,CASRRTGGSYEQYF
TRBJ2-7,.,.,TRBV7-2,TGTGCCAGCAGCTCACCAGGGGACGAGCAGTACTTC,CASSSPGDEQYF
TRBJ1-2,.,.,TRBV11-2,TGTGCCAGCAGCGCCCGACCGGACAGCCTCTATGGCTACACCTTC,CASSARPDSLYGYTF
TRBJ2-3,.,.,TRBV3-1/TRBV3-2,TGTGCCAGCAGCCAAAAGAAGTCCGACTACACAGATACGCAGTATTTT,CASSQKKSDYTDTQYF
TRBJ1-1,.,.,TRBV7-2,TGTGCCAGCAGCTTAGGCGGGGGATTAGGGTTCACTGAAGCTTTCTTT,CASSLGGGLGFTEAFF
TRBJ1-2,.,.,TRBV19,TGTGCCAGTAGTTCCCGGACCGGGAGCTATGGCTACACCTTC,CASSSRTGSYGYTF
TRBJ1-1,TRBD1,.,TRBV11-2,TGTGCCAGCAGCGCCGGACAGGGGAACACTGAAGCTTTCTTT,CASSAGQGNTEAFF
TRBJ2-1,TRBD1,.,TRBV28,TGTGCCAGCAGAACGGACAGGATTATCTCCTACAATGAGCAGTTCTTC,CASRTDRIISYNEQFF
TRBJ2-2,.,.,TRBV11-3,TGTGCCAGCAGCCGAGCCGCGAACACCGGGGAGCTGTTTTTT,CASSRAANTGELFF
TRBJ1-6,TRBD1,.,TRBV30,TGTGCCTGGAGCCGGGACAGGGTGGGTTCACCCCTCCACTTT,CAWSRDRVGSPLHF
TRBJ1-2,.,.,TRBV27,TGTGCCAGCAGTTTCCGCAGGTCCGTTGGCTACACCTTC,CASSFRRSVGYTF
TRBJ2-7,.,once,TRBV28,TGTGCCAGCCAAATCCCGCGCTCCTACGAGCAGTACTTC,CASQIPRSYEQYF
TRBJ1-1,.,once,TRBV5-1,TGCGCCAGCAGCTTTACCGCGGGTGGGACTGAAGCTTTCTTT,CASSFTAGGTEAFF
TRBJ1-1,.,.,TRBV5-8,TGTGCCAGCAGCTTCGGGGGGGTAACCTGGAACACTGAAGCTTTCTTT,CASSFGGVTWNTEAFF
TRBJ1-1,.,.,TRBV5-8,TGTGCCAGCAGCTTCTACAGGAGTACTGAAGCTTTCTTT,CASSFYRSTEAFF
TRBJ2-7,.,.,TRBV24-1,TGTGCCACCAGTGATCCTTCCGGTGAGGTCCTCTACGAGCAGTACTTC,CATSDPSGEVLYEQYF
TRBJ2-1,.,.,TRBV11-1,TGTGCCAGCAGCTTTGGTGGCACCTCCTACAATGAGCAGTTCTTC,CASSFGGTSYNEQFF
TRBJ2-1,.,.,TRBV14,TGTGCCAGCAGCCAACAGTCGTACAATGAGCAGTTCTTC,CASSQQSYNEQFF
TRBJ2-7,.,.,TRBV27,TGTGCCAGCAGCCCCCAGCAGGGTTGGTACGAGCAGTACTTC,CASSPQQGWYEQYF
TRBJ2-1,TRBD2,.,TRBV19,TGTGCCAGTAGTATAGTAAGCGGGGGTTCCTACAATGAGCAGTTCTTC,CASSIVSGGSYNEQFF
TRBJ2-7,.,.,TRBV4-2,TGTGCCAGCAGCCAAGGAGTGCCTAGTTCCTACGAGCAGTACTTC,CASSQGVPSSYEQYF
TRBJ1-2,TRBD1,.,TRBV7-2,TGTGCCAGCAGCACTTACAGGGGATCCTATGGCTACACCTTC,CASSTYRGSYGYTF
TRBJ1-4,TRBD1,once,TRBV4-2,TGTGCCAGCAGCCAAGTCAGGGGGCAAAACGAAAAACTGTTTTTT,CASSQVRGQNEKLFF
TRBJ1-6,.,.,TRBV27,TGTGCCAGCAAGCTAAACTGGAGCTCCTATAATTCACCCCTCCACTTT,CASKLNWSSYNSPLHF
TRBJ2-7,TRBD2,.,TRBV7-2,TGTGCCAGCAGCCGTAGCGGGTACGAGCAGTACTTC,CASSRSGYEQYF
TRBJ2-3,TRBD2,.,TRBV18,TGTGCCAGCTCCCTAAGGGAGCGGGGGAAATCATCGGATACGCAGTATTTT,CASSLRERGKSSDTQYF
TRBJ2-7,TRBD1,.,TRBV29-1,TGCAGCGGGCGTTGGGACAGCTACGAGCAGTACTTC,CSGRWDSYEQYF
TRBJ1-2,.,.,TRBV5-4,TGTGCCAGCAGCCCACCGACGGGCGGGGGCGCTCCTGGCTACACCTTC,CASSPPTGGGAPGYTF
TRBJ1-5,TRBD1,.,TRBV19,TGTGCCAGTATTCCAGGGGGTTTAGGCAATCAGCCCCAGCATTTT,CASIPGGLGNQPQHF
TRBJ2-3,.,.,TRBV7-9,TGTGCCAGCAGCTTAGTTACAGGGACAGATACGCAGTATTTT,CASSLVTGTDTQYF
TRBJ1-2,.,.,TRBV12-5,TGTGCTAGTGGAATTGAGTCGGGTGTAGGTGGCTACACCTTC,CASGIESGVGGYTF
TRBJ2-5,.,.,TRBV3-1/TRBV3-2,TGTGCCAGCAGCCAACTAACCGGGACTGGCAAACAAGAGACCCAGTACTTC,CASSQLTGTGKQETQYF
TRBJ2-3,TRBD1,.,TRBV19,TGTGCCAGTAGTATTGGCACAGGGGTTACCGCAGATACGCAGTATTTT,CASSIGTGVTADTQYF
TRBJ1-2,.,.,TRBV6-2/TRBV6-3,TGTGCCAGCAGTTACCTACAGGGATTCAACTATGGCTACACCTTC,CASSYLQGFNYGYTF
TRBJ1-5,.,.,TRBV28,TGTGCCAGCAGTGTAGGAAAGGGGGGGAATCAGCCCCAGCATTTT,CASSVGKGGNQPQHF
TRBJ2-7,TRBD1,.,TRBV27,TGTGCCAGCAGCCACGGTCCGGGACAGGGTAGAGACGAGCAGTACTTC,CASSHGPGQGRDEQYF
TRBJ1-1,TRBD1,.,TRBV7-3,TGTGCCAGCAGCTCACAGGGGATGAACACTGAAGCTTTCTTT,CASSSQGMNTEAFF